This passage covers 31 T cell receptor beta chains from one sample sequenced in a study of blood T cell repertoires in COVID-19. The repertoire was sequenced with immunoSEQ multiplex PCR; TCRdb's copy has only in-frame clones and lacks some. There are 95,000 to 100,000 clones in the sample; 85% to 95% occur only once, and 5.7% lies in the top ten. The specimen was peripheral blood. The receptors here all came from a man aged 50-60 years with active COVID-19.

CDR3 loop: CASSLLNGREGQEQFF. CDR3 coding DNA: TGTGCCAGCAGTTTACTAAATGGGCGGGAGGGTCAAGAGCAGTTCTTC. This chain uses TRBV28 with TRBJ2-1; 9 bases agree with TRBD2. Germline V gene lookup returns CDR1 MDHEN and CDR2 SYDVKM. The CDR3 loop spans 16 amino acids. The ends lost 2 bases at V and 10 bases at J; junction bases unmatched: 12.

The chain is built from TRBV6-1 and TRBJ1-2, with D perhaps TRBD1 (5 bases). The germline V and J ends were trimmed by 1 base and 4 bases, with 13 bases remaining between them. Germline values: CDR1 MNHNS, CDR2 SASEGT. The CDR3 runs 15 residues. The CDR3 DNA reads TGTGCCAGCAGTGAAGGGTCGGGGGGTAGCTATGGCTACACCTTC. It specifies CASSEGSGGSYGYTF.

The CDR3 nucleotides are TGTGCCAGCACGACAGGGGTTAACTATGGCTACACCTTC. Protein product: CASTTGVNYGYTF. The gene calls are TRBV11-2 and TRBJ1-2; 8 nucleotides line up with TRBD1. Trimming removed 7 bases from V and 1 base from J; junction bases left unmatched: 2. Germline V gives CDR1 SGHAT, CDR2 FQNNGV. The CDR3 runs 13 residues.

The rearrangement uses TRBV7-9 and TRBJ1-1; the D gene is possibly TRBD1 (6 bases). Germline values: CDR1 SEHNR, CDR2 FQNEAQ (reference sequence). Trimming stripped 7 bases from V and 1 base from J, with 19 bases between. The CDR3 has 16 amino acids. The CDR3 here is CASMADWGQKNTEAFF. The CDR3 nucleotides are TGTGCCAGCATGGCCGATTGGGGACAAAAGAACACTGAAGCTTTCTTT. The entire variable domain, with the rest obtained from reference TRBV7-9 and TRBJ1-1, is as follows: DTGVSQNPRHKITKRGQNVTFRCDPISEHNRLYWYRQTLGQGPEFLTYFQNEAQLEKSRLLSDRFSAERPKGSFSTLEIQRTEQGDSAMYLCASMADWGQKNTEAFFGQGTRLTVV.

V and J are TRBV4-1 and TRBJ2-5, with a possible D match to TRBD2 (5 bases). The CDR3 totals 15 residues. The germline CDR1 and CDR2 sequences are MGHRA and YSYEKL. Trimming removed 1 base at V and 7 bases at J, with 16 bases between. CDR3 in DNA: TGCGCCAGCAGCCAAGGTGTGGGAGACCGGGGGACCCAGTACTTC. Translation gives CASSQGVGDRGTQYF.

CDR3 coding DNA: TGTGCCAGCAGCTTGCTGCATCAGCGGGACCTCTACGAGCAGTACTTC. It codes for CASSLLHQRDLYEQYF. The chain is built from TRBV5-6 and TRBJ2-7; 7 bases agree with TRBD2. V was pared by 1 base and J by 3 bases, with 10 bases of the junction left unmatched. Germline V gene lookup returns CDR1 SGHDT and CDR2 YYEEEE. The CDR3 extends over 16 amino acids.

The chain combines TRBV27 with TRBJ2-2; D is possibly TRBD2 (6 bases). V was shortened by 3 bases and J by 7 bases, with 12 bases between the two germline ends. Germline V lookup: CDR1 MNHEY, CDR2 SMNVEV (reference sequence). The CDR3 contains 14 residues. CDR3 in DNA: TGTGCCAGCAGTTTCGGGGGAATTGGCGGGGAGCTGTTTTTT. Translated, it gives CASSFGGIGGELFF.

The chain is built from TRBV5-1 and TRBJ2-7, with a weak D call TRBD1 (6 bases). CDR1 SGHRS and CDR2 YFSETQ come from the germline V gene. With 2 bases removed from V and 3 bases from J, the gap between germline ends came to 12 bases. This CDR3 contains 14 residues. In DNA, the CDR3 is TGCGCCAGCAGCTTCCGGGACACCGGCTACGAGCAGTACTTC. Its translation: CASSFRDTGYEQYF.

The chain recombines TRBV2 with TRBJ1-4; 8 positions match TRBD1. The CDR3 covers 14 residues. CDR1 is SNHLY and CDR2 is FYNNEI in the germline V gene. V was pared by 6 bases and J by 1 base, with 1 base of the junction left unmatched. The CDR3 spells CASRTGVTNEKLFF. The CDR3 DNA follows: TGTGCCAGCAGGACAGGGGTAACTAATGAAAAACTGTTTTTT.

Here the CDR3 reads CASSYGTFQETQYF. The DNA of the CDR3 is TGTGCCAGCAGCTATGGGACTTTCCAAGAGACCCAGTACTTC. The chain has TRBV7-2 and TRBJ2-5; D is perhaps TRBD2 (6 bases). V was cut by 4 bases and J by 1 base, with 10 bases left in between. The CDR3 extends over 14 amino acids. The germline CDR1 and CDR2 sequences are SGHTA and FQGNSA.

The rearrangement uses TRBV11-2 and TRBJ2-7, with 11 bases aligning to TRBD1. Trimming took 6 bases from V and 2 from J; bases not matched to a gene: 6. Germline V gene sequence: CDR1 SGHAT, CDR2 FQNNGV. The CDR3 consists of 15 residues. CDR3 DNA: TGTGCCAGCAGGGGGGACAGGGGGGAAACCTACGAGCAGTACTTC. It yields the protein CASRGDRGETYEQYF.

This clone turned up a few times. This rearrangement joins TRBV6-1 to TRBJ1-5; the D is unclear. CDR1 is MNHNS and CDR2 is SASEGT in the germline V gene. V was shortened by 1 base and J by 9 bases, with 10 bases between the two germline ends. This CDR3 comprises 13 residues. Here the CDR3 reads CASSEGPGRPQHF. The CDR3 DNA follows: TGTGCCAGCAGTGAAGGACCAGGCCGGCCCCAGCATTTT.

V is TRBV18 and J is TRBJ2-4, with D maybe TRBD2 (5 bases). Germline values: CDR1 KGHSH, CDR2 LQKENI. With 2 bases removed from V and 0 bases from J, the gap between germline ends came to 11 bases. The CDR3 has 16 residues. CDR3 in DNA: TGTGCCAGCTCACCATGGTCCGGGGTAGCCAAAAACATTCAGTACTTC. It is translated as CASSPWSGVAKNIQYF. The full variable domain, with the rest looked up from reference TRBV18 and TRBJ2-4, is NAGVMQNPRHLVRRRGQEARLRCSPMKGHSHVYWYRQLPEEGLKFMVYLQKENIIDESGMPKERFSAEFPKEGPSILRIQQVVRGDSAAYFCASSPWSGVAKNIQYFGAGTRLSVL.

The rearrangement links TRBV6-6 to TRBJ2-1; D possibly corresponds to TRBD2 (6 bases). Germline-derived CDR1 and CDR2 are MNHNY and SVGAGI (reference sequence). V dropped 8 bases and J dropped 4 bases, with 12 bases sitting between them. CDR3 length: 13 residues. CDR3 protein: CASFGGLYNEQFF. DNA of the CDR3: TGTGCCAGCTTCGGAGGGCTTTACAATGAGCAGTTCTTC.

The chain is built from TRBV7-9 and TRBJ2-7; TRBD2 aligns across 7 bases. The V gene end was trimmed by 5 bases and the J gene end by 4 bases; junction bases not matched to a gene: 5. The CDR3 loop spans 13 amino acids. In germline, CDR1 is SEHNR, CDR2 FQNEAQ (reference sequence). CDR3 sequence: CASSPTSSYEQYF. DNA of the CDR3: TGTGCCAGCAGCCCGACTAGCAGTTACGAGCAGTACTTC.

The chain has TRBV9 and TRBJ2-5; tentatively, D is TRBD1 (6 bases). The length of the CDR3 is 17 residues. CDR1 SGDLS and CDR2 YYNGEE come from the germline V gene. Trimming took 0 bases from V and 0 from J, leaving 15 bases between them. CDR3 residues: CASSVGPRAGDQETQYF. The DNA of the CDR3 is TGTGCCAGCAGCGTAGGACCTCGGGCAGGGGACCAAGAGACCCAGTACTTC.

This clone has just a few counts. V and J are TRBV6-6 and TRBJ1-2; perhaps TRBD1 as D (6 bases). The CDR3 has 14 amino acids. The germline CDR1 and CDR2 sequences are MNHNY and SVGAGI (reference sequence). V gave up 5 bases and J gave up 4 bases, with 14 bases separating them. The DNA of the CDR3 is TGTGCCAGCAGTACCCGAGCCAGGGGCTATGGCTACACCTTC. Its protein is CASSTRARGYGYTF.

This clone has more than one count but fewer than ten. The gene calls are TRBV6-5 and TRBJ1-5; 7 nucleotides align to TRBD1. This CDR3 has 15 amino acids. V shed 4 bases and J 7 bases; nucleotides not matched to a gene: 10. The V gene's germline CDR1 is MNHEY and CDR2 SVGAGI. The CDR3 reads CASSFDREVRQPQHF. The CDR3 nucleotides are TGTGCCAGCAGTTTCGACAGGGAAGTGAGGCAGCCCCAGCATTTT.

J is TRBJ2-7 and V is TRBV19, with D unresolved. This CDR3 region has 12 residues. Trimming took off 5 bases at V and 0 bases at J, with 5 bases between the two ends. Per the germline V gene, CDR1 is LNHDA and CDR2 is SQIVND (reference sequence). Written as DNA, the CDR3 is TGTGCCAGTAGTGGCGGCTCCTACGAGCAGTACTTC. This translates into CASSGGSYEQYF.

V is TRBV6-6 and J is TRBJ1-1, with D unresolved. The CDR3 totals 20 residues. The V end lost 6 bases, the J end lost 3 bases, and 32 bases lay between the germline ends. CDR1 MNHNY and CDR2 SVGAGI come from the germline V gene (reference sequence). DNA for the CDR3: TGTGCCAGCAGCCCGAATCGGGAGGGTCGTCGAATGGGAAGGCACACTGAAGCTTTCTTT. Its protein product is CASSPNREGRRMGRHTEAFF.

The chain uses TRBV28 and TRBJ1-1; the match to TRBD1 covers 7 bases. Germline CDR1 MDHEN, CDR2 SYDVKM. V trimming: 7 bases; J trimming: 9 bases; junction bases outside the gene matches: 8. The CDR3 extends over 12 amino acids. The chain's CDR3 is CASTLMGQKAFF. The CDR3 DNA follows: TGTGCCAGCACTCTCATGGGACAGAAAGCTTTCTTT.

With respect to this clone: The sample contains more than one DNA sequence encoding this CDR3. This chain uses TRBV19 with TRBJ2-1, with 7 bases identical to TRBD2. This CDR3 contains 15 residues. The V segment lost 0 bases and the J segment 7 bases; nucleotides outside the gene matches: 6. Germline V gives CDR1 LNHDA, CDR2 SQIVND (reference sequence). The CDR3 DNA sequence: TGTGCCAGTAGTATAGATCGGACTAGGGGTAATGAGCAGTTCTTC. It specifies CASSIDRTRGNEQFF.

CDR3 in amino acids: CASSQEETVDEQYF. In DNA form, the CDR3 reads TGTGCCAGCAGCCAAGAAGAGACAGTTGATGAGCAGTACTTC. The chain uses TRBV3-1 (or the pseudogene TRBV3-2) and TRBJ2-7; tentative D call: TRBD1 (5 bases). Germline V CDR1 and CDR2: LGHDT, YNNKEL (reference sequence). The ends were cut back, 0 bases at V and 7 bases at J, with 13 bases in the middle. There are 14 residues in the CDR3.

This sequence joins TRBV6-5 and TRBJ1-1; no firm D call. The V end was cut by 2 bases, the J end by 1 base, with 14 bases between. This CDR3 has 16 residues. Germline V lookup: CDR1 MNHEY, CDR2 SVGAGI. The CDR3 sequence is CASSYSLGVGNTEAFF. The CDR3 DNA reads TGTGCCAGCAGTTACAGTCTCGGGGTGGGGAACACTGAAGCTTTCTTT.

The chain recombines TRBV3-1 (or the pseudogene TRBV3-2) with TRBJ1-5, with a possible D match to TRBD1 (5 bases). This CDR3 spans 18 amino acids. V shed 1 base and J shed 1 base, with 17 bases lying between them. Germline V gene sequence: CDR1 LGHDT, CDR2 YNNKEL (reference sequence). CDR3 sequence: CASSQGMWGERSNQPQHF. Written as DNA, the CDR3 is TGTGCCAGCAGCCAAGGCATGTGGGGGGAACGGAGCAATCAGCCCCAGCATTTT.

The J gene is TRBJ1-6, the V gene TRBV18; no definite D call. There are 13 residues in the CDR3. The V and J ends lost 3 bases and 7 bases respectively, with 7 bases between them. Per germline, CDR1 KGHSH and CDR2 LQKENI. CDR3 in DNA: TGTGCCAGCTCACCGGGCAGGAATTCACCCCTCCACTTT. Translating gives CASSPGRNSPLHF.

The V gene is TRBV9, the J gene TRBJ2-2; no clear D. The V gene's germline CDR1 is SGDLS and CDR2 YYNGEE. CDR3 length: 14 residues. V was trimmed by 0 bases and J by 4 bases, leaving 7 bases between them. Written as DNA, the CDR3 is TGTGCCAGCAGCGTAGGACTCAGCACCGGGGAGCTGTTTTTT. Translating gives CASSVGLSTGELFF. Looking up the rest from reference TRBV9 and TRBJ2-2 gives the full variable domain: DSGVTQTPKHLITATGQRVTLRCSPRSGDLSVYWYQQSLDQGLQFLIQYYNGEERAKGNILERFSAQQFPDLHSELNLSSLELGDSALYFCASSVGLSTGELFFGEGSRLTVL.

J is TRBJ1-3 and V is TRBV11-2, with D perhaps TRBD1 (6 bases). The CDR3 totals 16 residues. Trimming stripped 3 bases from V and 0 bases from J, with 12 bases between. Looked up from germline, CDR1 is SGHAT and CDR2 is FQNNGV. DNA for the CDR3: TGTGCCAGCAGCTTTAGGGGGGGCACCTCTGGAAACACCATATATTTT. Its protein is CASSFRGGTSGNTIYF. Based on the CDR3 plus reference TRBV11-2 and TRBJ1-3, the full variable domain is EAGVAQSPRYKIIEKRQSVAFWCNPISGHATLYWYQQILGQGPKLLIQFQNNGVVDDSQLPKDRFSAERLKGVDSTLKIQPAKLEDSAVYLCASSFRGGTSGNTIYFGEGSWLTVV.

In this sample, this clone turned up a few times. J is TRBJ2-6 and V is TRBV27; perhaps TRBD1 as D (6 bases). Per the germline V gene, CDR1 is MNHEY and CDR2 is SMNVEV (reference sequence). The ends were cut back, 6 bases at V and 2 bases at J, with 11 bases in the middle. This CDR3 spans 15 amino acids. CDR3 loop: CASSQTGPGANVLTF. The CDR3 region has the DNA TGTGCCAGCAGCCAAACAGGGCCTGGGGCCAACGTCCTGACTTTC. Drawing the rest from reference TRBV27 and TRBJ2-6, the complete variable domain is EAQVTQNPRYLITVTGKKLTVTCSQNMNHEYMSWYRQDPGLGLRQIYYSMNVEVTDKGDVPEGYKVSRKEKRNFPLILESPSPNQTSLYFCASSQTGPGANVLTFGAGSRLTVL.

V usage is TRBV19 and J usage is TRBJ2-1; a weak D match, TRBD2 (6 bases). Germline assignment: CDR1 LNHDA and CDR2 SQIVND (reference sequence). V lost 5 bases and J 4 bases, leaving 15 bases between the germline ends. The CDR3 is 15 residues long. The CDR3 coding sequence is TGTGCCAGTAGTTATACTAGCTCCGCGTACAATGAGCAGTTCTTC. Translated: CASSYTSSAYNEQFF. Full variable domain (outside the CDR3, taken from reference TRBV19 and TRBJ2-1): DGGITQSPKYLFRKEGQNVTLSCEQNLNHDAMYWYRQDPGQGLRLIYYSQIVNDFQKGDIAEGYSVSREKKESFPLTVTSAQKNPTAFYLCASSYTSSAYNEQFFGPGTRLTVL.

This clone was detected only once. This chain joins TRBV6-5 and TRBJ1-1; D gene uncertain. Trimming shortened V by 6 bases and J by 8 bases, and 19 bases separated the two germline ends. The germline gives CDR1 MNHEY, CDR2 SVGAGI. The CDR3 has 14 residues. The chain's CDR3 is CASRDYKFGSEAFF. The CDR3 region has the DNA TGTGCCAGCAGAGACTACAAGTTCGGGTCCGAAGCTTTCTTT.